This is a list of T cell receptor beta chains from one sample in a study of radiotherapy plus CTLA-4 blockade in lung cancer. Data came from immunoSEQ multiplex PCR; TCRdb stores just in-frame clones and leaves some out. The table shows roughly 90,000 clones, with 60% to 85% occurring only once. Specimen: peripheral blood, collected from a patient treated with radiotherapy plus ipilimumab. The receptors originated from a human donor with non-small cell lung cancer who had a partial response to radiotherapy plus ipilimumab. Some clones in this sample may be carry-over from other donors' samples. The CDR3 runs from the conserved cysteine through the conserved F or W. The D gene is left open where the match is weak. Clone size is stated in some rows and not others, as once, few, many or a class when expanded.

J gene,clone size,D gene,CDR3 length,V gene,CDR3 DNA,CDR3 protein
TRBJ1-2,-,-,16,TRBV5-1,TGCGCCAGCAGCCCGCTACAGGGAGAACCAAACTATGGCTACACCTTC,CASSPLQGEPNYGYTF
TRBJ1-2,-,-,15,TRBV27,TGTGCCAGCAGTTTAGGGCAGGGCATGGGCTATGGCTACACCTTC,CASSLGQGMGYGYTF
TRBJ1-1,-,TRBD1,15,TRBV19,TGTGCCAGTAGTACCTCGGACAGGGGGAACACTGAAGCTTTCTTT,CASSTSDRGNTEAFF
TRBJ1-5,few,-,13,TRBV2,TGTGCCAGCAGCCGGGACACCGATCAGCCCCAGCATTTT,CASSRDTDQPQHF
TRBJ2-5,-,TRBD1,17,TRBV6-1,TGTGCCAGCAGTGAACTCGGGACAGGGAGTTTGGGCGAGACCCAGTACTTC,CASSELGTGSLGETQYF
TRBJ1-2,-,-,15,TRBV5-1,TGCGCCAGCAGCTTGGGACAGCGCGGCTTAGGCGAGGACACCTTC,CASSLGQRGLGEDTF
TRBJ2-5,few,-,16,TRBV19,TGTGCCAGTAGTATAGATCATCTAGCGTCCCAAGAGACCCAGTACTTC,CASSIDHLASQETQYF
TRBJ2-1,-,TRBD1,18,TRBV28,TGTGCCAGCAGTTTTCGTGCCTTACAGGGGGCTGGGTACAATGAGCAGTTCTTC,CASSFRALQGAGYNEQFF
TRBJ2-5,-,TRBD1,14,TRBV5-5,TGTGCCAGCAGCTTGGGGACAGGGGGAGAGACCCAGTACTTC,CASSLGTGGETQYF
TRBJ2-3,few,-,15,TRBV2,TGTGCCAGCAGTAGACTACAACTAAACACAGATACGCAGTATTTT,CASSRLQLNTDTQYF
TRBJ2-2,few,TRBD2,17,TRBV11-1,TGTGCCAGCAGCTTATATCCCCCGGGAGGATGTACCGGGGAGCTGTTTTTT,CASSLYPPGGCTGELFF
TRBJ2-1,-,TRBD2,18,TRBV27,TGTGCCAGCAGTTTATCCACCAGAACTAGCGGTACCTACAATGAGCAGTTCTTC,CASSLSTRTSGTYNEQFF
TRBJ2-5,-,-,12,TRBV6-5,TGTGCCAGCAGTTCGCCGGCGGGGACCCAGTACTTC,CASSSPAGTQYF
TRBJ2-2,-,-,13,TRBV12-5,TGTGCTAGTGGTTTGGACCAGACCGGGGAGCTGTTTTTT,CASGLDQTGELFF
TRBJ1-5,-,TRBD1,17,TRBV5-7,TGTGCCAGCAGCTTAGAAGCAGGGGGCAGACGAAATCAGCCCCAGCATTTT,CASSLEAGGRRNQPQHF
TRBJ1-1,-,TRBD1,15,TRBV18,TGTGCCAGCTCACTTACAGGGACAGCGAACACTGAAGCTTTCTTT,CASSLTGTANTEAFF
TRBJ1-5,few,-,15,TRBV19,TGTGCTTGCTGCCCTACGGGTTTTGGCAATCAGCCCCAGCATTTT,CACCPTGFGNQPQHF
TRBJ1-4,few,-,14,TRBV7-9,TGTGCCAGCAGCTTAGTCGTGCAGGGCGGAAAACTGTTTTTT,CASSLVVQGGKLFF
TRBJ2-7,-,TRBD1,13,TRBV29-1,TGCAGCGTTGCCGGGACAGGTTCCTACGAGCAGTACTTC,CSVAGTGSYEQYF
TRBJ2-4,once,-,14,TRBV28,TGTGCCAGCAGTTTATTGGCGGGAATTGACATTCAGTACTTC,CASSLLAGIDIQYF
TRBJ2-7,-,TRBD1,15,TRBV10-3,TGTGCCATCAGTGAGTCTGGGACAGTCCTTAGGGGGCAGTACTTC,CAISESGTVLRGQYF
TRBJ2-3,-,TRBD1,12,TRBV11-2,TGTGCCAGCAACTTAGAGGGGGACAGGGAGTATTTT,CASNLEGDREYF
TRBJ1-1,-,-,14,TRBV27,TGTGCCAGCCGGGCCGGACAGATGAACACTGAAGCTTTCTTT,CASRAGQMNTEAFF
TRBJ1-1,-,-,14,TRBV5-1,TGCGCCAGCAGCCCAGATAGGGGTTCCACTGAAGCTTTCTTT,CASSPDRGSTEAFF
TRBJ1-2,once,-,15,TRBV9,TGTGCCAGCAGCGTAGCCTCACAGGGAGGGCATGGCTACACCTTC,CASSVASQGGHGYTF